The clone carrying this TCR beta chain was observed a handful of times. Its antigen is still unknown. The data were obtained in a study of T cell responses to AZD1222 COVID-19 vaccine. Study-wide findings and caveats: Clonal diversity was possibly underestimated, and the donors were mostly white British, with more females. Baseline serology detected seropositivity in only 5 to 7 AZD1222 recipients. It was only after the peak T cell response that any repertoires were sampled. The study found Spike-specific TCR breadth and depth rose after two AZD1222 doses.

After removal of 5 bases from V and 7 bases from J, the junction contained 4 bases not matched to a gene. This CDR3 is 13 amino acids long. The germline V gene encodes CDR1 WNHNN and CDR2 SYGVQD (reference sequence). TCRdb's table, derived via immunoSEQ multiplex PCR, lists solely in-frame clones and lacks some. This sample has 150,000 to 180,000 clones; 90% occur once, and the top ten carry about 19%. The chain links TRBV10-1 to TRBJ2-1, with 8 bases identical to TRBD1. The sequence was collected from an adult in good health. The sample in question was peripheral blood, obtained on day 0 of AZD1222 vaccination. The CDR3 coding sequence is TGCGCCAGCAGTTGGACAGGGAGGAATGAGCAGTTCTTC. Translated: CASSWTGRNEQFF.